The 2 T cell receptor beta chains given below trace back to one sample, sequenced in a study of blood T cell repertoires in COVID-19. The assay was immunoSEQ multiplex PCR, and TCRdb's table has in-frame clones only and misses some. The table lists 130,000 to 150,000 clones, more than 60% of them singletons. The specimen was peripheral blood. The source is a woman aged 60 to 75 with acute or convalescent COVID-19.

This clone showed up just once. The rearrangement links TRBV6-5 to TRBJ1-6, with TRBD1 identical over 8 bases. The V gene end was trimmed by 7 bases and the J gene end by 7 bases; junction bases not matched to a gene: 9. Germline assignment: CDR1 MNHEY and CDR2 SVGAGI. The CDR3 loop spans 15 amino acids. CDR3 region: CASKGAGQGNSPLHF. The CDR3 coding sequence is TGTGCCAGCAAAGGGGCCGGACAGGGAAATTCACCCCTCCACTTT.

This clone has at least ten counts. The chain has TRBV20-1 and TRBJ2-5; the D is unclear. The germline V and J ends were trimmed by 6 bases and 3 bases, with 5 bases remaining between them. The CDR3 is 10 amino acids. Germline assignment: CDR1 DFQATT and CDR2 SNEGSKA (reference sequence). This chain's CDR3 is CSAHKETQYF. The CDR3 DNA sequence: TGCAGTGCCCACAAAGAGACCCAGTACTTC.